This TCR beta chain was sequenced for a study of T-cell reconstitution after alpha-beta-depleted transplantation in children. Study-wide findings and caveats: Diversity and T-cell counts at one year after transplant derived mostly from new T cells. Approximately two months post-transplant, alpha-beta T cells reportedly originated from several hundred expanded graft clones. There were some patients whose high TCRbeta diversity at day 60 came from surviving recipient T cells and thymic progenitors.

TCRbeta library preparation incorporated unique molecular identifiers. TCRdb itself ran the PCR reads through MiXCR, one entry per CDR3 protein. The data show about 15,000 distinct CDR3 sequences, approximately 4.9% seen once. In this sample, this clonotype is medium-sized. The antigen is unknown. This TCR derives from a boy aged 5-17 years with acute lymphoblastic leukemia, due to receive a stem cell transplant. Sequenced material: PBMCs, taken before TCRalphabeta/CD19-depleted stem cell transplant.

DNA for the CDR3: TGCGCCAGCAGCTTGGAGCATATGGGACTAGCGGCCTACAATGAGCAGTTCTTC. It is translated as CASSLEHMGLAAYNEQFF. The chain is built from TRBV5-1 and TRBJ2-1; 11 nucleotides match TRBD2. Trimming cost V 0 bases and J 2 bases; bases outside gene matches: 7. The CDR3 consists of 18 residues. Germline loops: CDR1 SGHRS, CDR2 YFSETQ.